The subject of this entry is one T cell receptor beta chain. Its cognate antigen is unknown. The sample belongs to a study of circulating CD8 cells and anti-PD-1 response in melanoma. Study findings and constraints: Under 8% of TRB clonotypes were shared between subsets at M1.

Using approximately 15 ng of total RNA, TCR libraries were made with the QIAseq Immune Repertoire TCR panel. MiXCR, applied by TCRdb to the reads, yields one record per CDR3 protein. Among roughly 440 distinct CDR3 sequences, about 16% were seen once, and the ten largest hold roughly 40%. Sorting of live CD3+CD8+TCRalphabeta+ cells by PD-1 and/or TIGIT gave four subsets. V was trimmed by 4 bases and J by 5 bases, leaving 11 bases between them. CDR1 and CDR2 from the germline V gene are SGHAT and FQNNGV. The CDR3 contains 14 residues. The sequencing here drew on CD8+ T cells from PBMCs, taken at baseline or after one month of anti-PD-1 therapy (not recorded which). The chain joins TRBV11-2 to TRBJ2-2; possibly TRBD1 for D (6 bases). The TCR comes from a human donor with melanoma. The donor label of this sample is uncertain. Some clones in this sample may be carry-over from other donors' samples. The DNA for the CDR3 is TGTGCCAGCAGCTCGCTACAGGGAACCGGGGAGCTGTTTTTT. Translation: CASSSLQGTGELFF. Complete variable domain (other parts from reference TRBV11-2 and TRBJ2-2): EAGVAQSPRYKIIEKRQSVAFWCNPISGHATLYWYQQILGQGPKLLIQFQNNGVVDDSQLPKDRFSAERLKGVDSTLKIQPAKLEDSAVYLCASSSLQGTGELFFGEGSRLTVL.